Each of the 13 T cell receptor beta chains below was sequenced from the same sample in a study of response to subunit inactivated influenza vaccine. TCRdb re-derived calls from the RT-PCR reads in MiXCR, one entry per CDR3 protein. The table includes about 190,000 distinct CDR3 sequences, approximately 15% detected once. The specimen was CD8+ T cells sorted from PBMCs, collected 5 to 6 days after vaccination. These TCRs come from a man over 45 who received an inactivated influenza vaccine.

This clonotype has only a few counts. CDR3 DNA sequence: TGCGCCAGCAGCTTGACGTGTAGCAGGGCACGACTAGCGGGCAGGGAGACCCAGTACTTC. Its protein product is CASSLTCSRARLAGRETQYF. The rearrangement links TRBV5-1 to TRBJ2-5, with TRBD2 identical over 10 bases. J was trimmed by 5 bases and V by 1 base; bases with no gene match: 20. Germline V CDR1 and CDR2: SGHRS, YFSETQ. This CDR3 region has 20 residues.

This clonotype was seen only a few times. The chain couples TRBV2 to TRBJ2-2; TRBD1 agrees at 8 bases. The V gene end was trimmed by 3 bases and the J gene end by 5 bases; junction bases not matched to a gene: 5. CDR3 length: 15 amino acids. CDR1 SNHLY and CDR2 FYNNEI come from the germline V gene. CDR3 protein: CASSDGQGRTGELFF. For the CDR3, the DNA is TGTGCCAGCAGTGACGGACAGGGTCGGACCGGGGAGCTGTTTTTT.

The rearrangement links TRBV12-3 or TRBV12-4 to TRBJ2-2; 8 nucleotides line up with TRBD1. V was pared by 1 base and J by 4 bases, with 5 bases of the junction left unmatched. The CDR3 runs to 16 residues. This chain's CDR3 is CASSLVYDRGTGELFF. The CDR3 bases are TGTGCCAGCAGTTTAGTATACGACAGGGGCACCGGGGAGCTGTTTTTT.

CDR3 DNA: TGTGCCAGCAGTTTGTCGGCAGGGGGCAAGAAGACCCAGTACTTC. Protein product: CASSLSAGGKKTQYF. This chain links TRBV28 with TRBJ2-5; 8 positions agree with TRBD1. Germline CDR1 is MDHEN and CDR2 is SYDVKM. The CDR3 contains 15 residues. V shed 3 bases, J shed 6 bases, and the junction held 9 bases outside the gene matches.

The DNA of the CDR3 is TGTGCCAGCAGCCGGCTCGGGACAGGTCCAAACTACGAGCAGTACTTC. It translates to CASSRLGTGPNYEQYF. The rearrangement joins TRBV3-1 to TRBJ2-7, with TRBD1 matching 8 bases. The V gene's germline CDR1 is LGHDT and CDR2 YNNKEL (reference sequence). The CDR3 loop spans 16 amino acids. V lost 4 bases to trimming and J lost 3 bases; unmatched junction nucleotides: 11.

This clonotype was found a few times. CDR3 bases: TGTGCCACCAGTGATCGAAACAGAGCCTACGAGCAGTACTTC. The encoded protein is CATSDRNRAYEQYF. The chain combines TRBV24-1 with TRBJ2-7; D unresolved. Germline V CDR1 and CDR2: KGHDR, SFDVKD. Trimming took 3 bases from V and 2 from J, leaving 10 bases between them. The CDR3 is made up of 14 amino acids.

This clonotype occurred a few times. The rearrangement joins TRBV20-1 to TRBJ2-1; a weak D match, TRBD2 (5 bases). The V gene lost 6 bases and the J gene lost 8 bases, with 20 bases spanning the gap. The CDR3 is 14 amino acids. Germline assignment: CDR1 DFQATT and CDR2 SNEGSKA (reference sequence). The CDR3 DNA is TGCAGTGCACTGGGCATTACTAGAAGCGATGAGCAGTTCTTC. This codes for CSALGITRSDEQFF.

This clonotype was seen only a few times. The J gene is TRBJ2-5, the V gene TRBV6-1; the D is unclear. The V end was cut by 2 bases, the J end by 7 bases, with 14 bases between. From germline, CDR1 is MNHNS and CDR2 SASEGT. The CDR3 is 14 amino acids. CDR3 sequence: CASSENPVRGTQYF. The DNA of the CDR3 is TGTGCCAGCAGTGAAAACCCCGTCCGTGGGACCCAGTACTTC.

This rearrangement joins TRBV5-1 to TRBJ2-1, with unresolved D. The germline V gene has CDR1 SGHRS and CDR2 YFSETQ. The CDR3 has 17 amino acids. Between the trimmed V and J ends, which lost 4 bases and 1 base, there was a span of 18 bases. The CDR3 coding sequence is TGCGCCAGCAGCCCGGAGTTGGGGATTTGGTCCTACAATGAGCAGTTCTTC. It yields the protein CASSPELGIWSYNEQFF.

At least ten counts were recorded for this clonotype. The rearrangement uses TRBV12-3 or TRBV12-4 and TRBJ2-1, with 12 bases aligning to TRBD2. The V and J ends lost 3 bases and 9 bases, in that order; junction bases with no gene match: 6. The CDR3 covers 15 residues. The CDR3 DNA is TGTGCCAGCAGTTTGACTAGCGGGGGCCTACCTGAGCAGTTCTTC. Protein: CASSLTSGGLPEQFF.

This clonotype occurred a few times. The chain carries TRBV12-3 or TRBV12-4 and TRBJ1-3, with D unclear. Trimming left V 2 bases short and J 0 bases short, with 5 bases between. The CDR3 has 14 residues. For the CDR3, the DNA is TGTGCCAGCAGTTTAAGGAGCTCTGGAAACACCATATATTTT. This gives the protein CASSLRSSGNTIYF.

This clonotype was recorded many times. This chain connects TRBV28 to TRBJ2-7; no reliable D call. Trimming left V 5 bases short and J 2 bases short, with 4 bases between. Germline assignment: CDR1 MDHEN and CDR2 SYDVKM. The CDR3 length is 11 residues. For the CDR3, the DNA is TGTGCCAGCAGTCGCACCTACGAGCAGTACTTC. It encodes CASSRTYEQYF.

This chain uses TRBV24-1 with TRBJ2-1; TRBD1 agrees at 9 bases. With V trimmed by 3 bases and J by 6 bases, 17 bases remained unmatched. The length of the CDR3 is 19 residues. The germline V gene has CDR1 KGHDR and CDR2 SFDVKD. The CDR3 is CATSDLYSRTGESVNEQFF. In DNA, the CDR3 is TGTGCCACCAGTGATCTCTACTCGCGGACAGGGGAGTCGGTCAATGAGCAGTTCTTC.